These T cell receptor beta chains were read from a single sample in a study of T cell repertoires in cytomegalovirus infection. MiXCR was run by TCRdb on the reads, yielding one entry per CDR3 protein. The sample has 80,000 or so distinct CDR3 sequences, 20% to 30% seen once. These TCRs' antigens remain unknown. The sample in question was CD8+ T cells from cultured PBMCs, obtained from culture after CMV antigen stimulation. Receptors originate from a human donor in good health (CMV status not recorded). Some clones in this sample may be carry-over from other donors' samples. CDR3s include the opening cysteine and the closing phenylalanine or tryptophan. The order of the fields is V gene, D gene, CDR3 protein. A D gene is named only where the DNA matches it firmly.

v_gene: TRBV20-1; d_gene: -; CDR3aa: CSARDRVESNSGNTIYF
v_gene: TRBV6-2/TRBV6-3; d_gene: -; CDR3aa: CASSSVGSNQPQHF
v_gene: TRBV7-2; d_gene: TRBD1; CDR3aa: CASSSTGDGYTF
v_gene: TRBV5-4; d_gene: TRBD2; CDR3aa: CASSYRSGGVTDTQYF
v_gene: TRBV12-3/TRBV12-4; d_gene: -; CDR3aa: CASSLADRSGYIF
v_gene: TRBV7-2; d_gene: -; CDR3aa: CASSSPLRTAYEQYF
v_gene: TRBV20-1; d_gene: TRBD1; CDR3aa: CSAQDREKKKEQFF
v_gene: TRBV4-1; d_gene: -; CDR3aa: CASSQELGGHEQYF
v_gene: TRBV12-3/TRBV12-4; d_gene: -; CDR3aa: CASSPTLDTNYGYTF
v_gene: TRBV20-1; d_gene: TRBD2; CDR3aa: CSAREFAGGDNEQFF
v_gene: TRBV30; d_gene: TRBD1; CDR3aa: CAWTVTGHTGELFF
v_gene: TRBV12-3/TRBV12-4; d_gene: TRBD2; CDR3aa: CASSTEAGSYEQYF
v_gene: TRBV9; d_gene: -; CDR3aa: CASKGGVSDTQYF
v_gene: TRBV9; d_gene: TRBD2; CDR3aa: CASSVAGVPTDTQYF
v_gene: TRBV7-9; d_gene: -; CDR3aa: CASSHRDGSSYEQYF
v_gene: TRBV5-6; d_gene: -; CDR3aa: CASSPLGLQGLRGELFF
v_gene: TRBV12-3/TRBV12-4; d_gene: -; CDR3aa: CASTPMRPQHF
v_gene: TRBV6-2/TRBV6-3; d_gene: TRBD2; CDR3aa: CASSYPREVIYEQYF
v_gene: TRBV7-6; d_gene: -; CDR3aa: CASSLDFGTGELFF
v_gene: TRBV12-3/TRBV12-4; d_gene: -; CDR3aa: CASSLFDGTDMQYF
v_gene: TRBV20-1; d_gene: -; CDR3aa: CSARDGPYGYTF
v_gene: TRBV7-2; d_gene: TRBD1; CDR3aa: CASSPRDRGQINQPQHF
v_gene: TRBV12-3/TRBV12-4; d_gene: -; CDR3aa: CASSLIQGNTIYF
v_gene: TRBV7-6; d_gene: TRBD2; CDR3aa: CASSWGLAGAGELFF
v_gene: TRBV12-5; d_gene: TRBD1; CDR3aa: CASGLVPKTGFSQPQHF
v_gene: TRBV18; d_gene: TRBD1; CDR3aa: CASSPVGQGASYEQYF
v_gene: TRBV11-3; d_gene: TRBD2; CDR3aa: CASSLASSGSEQFF
v_gene: TRBV7-9; d_gene: -; CDR3aa: CASSSPSGGGLFF
v_gene: TRBV30; d_gene: -; CDR3aa: CAWSVGANQPQHF
v_gene: TRBV7-9; d_gene: -; CDR3aa: CASAGTPFYEQYF